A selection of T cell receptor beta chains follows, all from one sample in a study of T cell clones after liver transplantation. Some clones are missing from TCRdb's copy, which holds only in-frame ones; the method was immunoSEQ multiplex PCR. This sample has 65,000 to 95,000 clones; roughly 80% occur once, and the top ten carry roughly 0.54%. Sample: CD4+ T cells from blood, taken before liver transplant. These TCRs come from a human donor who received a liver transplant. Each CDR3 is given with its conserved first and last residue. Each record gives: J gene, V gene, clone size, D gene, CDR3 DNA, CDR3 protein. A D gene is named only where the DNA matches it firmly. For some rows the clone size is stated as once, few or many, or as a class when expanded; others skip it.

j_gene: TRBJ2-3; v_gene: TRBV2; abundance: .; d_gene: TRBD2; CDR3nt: TGTGCCAGCAGTTTCGGGACTAGCGGAAATACGCAGTATTTT; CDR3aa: CASSFGTSGNTQYF
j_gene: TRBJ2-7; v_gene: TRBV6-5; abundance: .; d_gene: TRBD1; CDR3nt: TGTGCCAGCAGCCCACAGGGGGCTCCCACCTACGAGCAGTACTTC; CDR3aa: CASSPQGAPTYEQYF
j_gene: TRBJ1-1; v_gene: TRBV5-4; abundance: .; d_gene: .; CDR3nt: TGTGCCAGCAGCTTGGGGGGGAGTGGCACTGAAGCTTTCTTT; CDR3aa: CASSLGGSGTEAFF
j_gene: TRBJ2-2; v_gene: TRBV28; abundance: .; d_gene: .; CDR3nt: TGTGCCAGCAGTCCGCCCGTCCGGGGGACCGGGGAGCTGTTTTTT; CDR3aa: CASSPPVRGTGELFF
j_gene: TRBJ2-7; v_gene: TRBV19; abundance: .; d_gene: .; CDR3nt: TGTGCCAGCAAGACTGACTCGGCCTCCTACGAGCAGTACTTC; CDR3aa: CASKTDSASYEQYF
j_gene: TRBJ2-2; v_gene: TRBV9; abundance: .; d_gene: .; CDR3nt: TGTGCCAGCAGCGTAAGAGGCACCGGGGAGCTGTTTTTT; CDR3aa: CASSVRGTGELFF
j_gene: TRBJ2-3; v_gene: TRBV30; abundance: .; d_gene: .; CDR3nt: TGTGCCTGGCTCACGATGGGGGATACGCAGTATTTT; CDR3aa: CAWLTMGDTQYF
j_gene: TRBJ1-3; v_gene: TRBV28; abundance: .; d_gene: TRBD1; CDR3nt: TGTGCCAGCAGTTCCCTCAGGGGGCTCAACTCTGGAAACACCATATATTTT; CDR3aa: CASSSLRGLNSGNTIYF
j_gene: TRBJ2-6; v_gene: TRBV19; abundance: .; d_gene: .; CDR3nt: TGTGCCAGTAGGATACGGTCTGGGGCCAACGTCCTGACTTTC; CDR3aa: CASRIRSGANVLTF
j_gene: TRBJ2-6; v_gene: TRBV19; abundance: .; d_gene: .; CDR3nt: TGTGCCAGTAAGGGCATGAGCTCTGGGGCCAACGTCCTGACTTTC; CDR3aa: CASKGMSSGANVLTF
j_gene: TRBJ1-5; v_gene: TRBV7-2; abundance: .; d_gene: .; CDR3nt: TGTGCCAGCAGCTCGAACACAGGGAATCAGCCCCAGCATTTT; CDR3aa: CASSSNTGNQPQHF
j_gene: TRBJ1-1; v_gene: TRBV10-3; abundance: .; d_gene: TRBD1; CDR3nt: TGTGCCATCAGCCGGGACAGAAACACTGAAGCTTTCTTT; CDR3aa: CAISRDRNTEAFF
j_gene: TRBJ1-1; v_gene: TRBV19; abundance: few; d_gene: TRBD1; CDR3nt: TGTGCCAGTAGGCGACAGGGGCCTACTGAAGCTTTCTTT; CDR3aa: CASRRQGPTEAFF
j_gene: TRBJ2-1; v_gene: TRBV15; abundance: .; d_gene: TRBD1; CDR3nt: TGTGCCACCAGCAGAGGGACAGGGAATGAGCAGTTCTTC; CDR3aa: CATSRGTGNEQFF
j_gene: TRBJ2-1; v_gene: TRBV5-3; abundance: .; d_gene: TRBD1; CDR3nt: TGTGCCAGAAGCTTGGATGACAGGGGTAGGGGTAATGAGCAGTTCTTC; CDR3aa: CARSLDDRGRGNEQFF
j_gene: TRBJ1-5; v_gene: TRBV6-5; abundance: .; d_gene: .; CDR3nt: TGTGCCAGCAGTTACAGGGTACCCCTTGGCAATCAGCCCCAGCATTTT; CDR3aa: CASSYRVPLGNQPQHF
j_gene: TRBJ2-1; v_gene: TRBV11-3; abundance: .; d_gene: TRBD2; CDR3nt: TGTGCCAGCAGCTCCGCCGGGACTAGCGGGGACAATGAGCAGTTCTTC; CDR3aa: CASSSAGTSGDNEQFF
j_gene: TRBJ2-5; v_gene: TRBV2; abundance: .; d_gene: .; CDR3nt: TGTGCCAGCAGTGAGAGAAGGTTGCAAGAGACCCAGTACTTC; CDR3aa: CASSERRLQETQYF
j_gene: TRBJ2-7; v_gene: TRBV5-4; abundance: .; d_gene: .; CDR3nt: TGTGCCAGCAGCTTGGTCTCGACTGGAAAGTTTTACGAGCAGTACTTC; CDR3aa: CASSLVSTGKFYEQYF
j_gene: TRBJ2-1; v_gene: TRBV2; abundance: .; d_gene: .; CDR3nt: TGTGCCAGCAAGGACCTTAGCTCCTACAATGAACAGTTCTTC; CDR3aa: CASKDLSSYNEQFF
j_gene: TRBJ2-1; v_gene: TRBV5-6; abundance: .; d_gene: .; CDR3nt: TGTGCCAGCAGCTTGGGCCCAGGGCGTGATGAGCAGTTCTTC; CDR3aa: CASSLGPGRDEQFF
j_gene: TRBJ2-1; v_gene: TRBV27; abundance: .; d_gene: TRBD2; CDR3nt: TGTGCCAGCAGTTTAGGGCTAGCGGGAGGGGGTTCCTACAATGAGCAGTTCTTC; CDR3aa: CASSLGLAGGGSYNEQFF
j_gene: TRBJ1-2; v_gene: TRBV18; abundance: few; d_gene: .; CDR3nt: TGTGCCAGCTCGGAGGCCGGGGGGGATGGCTACACCTTC; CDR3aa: CASSEAGGDGYTF
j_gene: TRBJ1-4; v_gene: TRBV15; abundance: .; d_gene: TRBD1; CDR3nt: TGTGCCACCAGCAGAGGGGACAGGGGAGTCACTAATGAAAAACTGTTTTTT; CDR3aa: CATSRGDRGVTNEKLFF
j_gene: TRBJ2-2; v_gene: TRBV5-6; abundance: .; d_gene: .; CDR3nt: TGTGCCAGCAGCTTAGGACCGGTTCTCACCGGGGAGCTGTTTTTT; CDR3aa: CASSLGPVLTGELFF
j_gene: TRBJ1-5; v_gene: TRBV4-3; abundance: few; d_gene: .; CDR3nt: TGCGCCAGCAGCCAAGATCGGTGGGGAGGTCAGCCCCAGCATTTT; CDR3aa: CASSQDRWGGQPQHF
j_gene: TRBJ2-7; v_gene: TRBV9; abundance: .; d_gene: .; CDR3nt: TGTGCCAGCAGCGTAGCGGCAGGGGACTACGAGCAGTACTTC; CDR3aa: CASSVAAGDYEQYF
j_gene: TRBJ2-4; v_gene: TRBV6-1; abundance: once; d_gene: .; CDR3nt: TGTGCCAGCAGTGCCCTCACCAAAAACATTCAGTACTTC; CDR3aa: CASSALTKNIQYF